The 21 T cell receptor beta chains in this list originate from one sample, sequenced in a study of PD-L1 blockade in urothelial cancer. Measured with immunoSEQ multiplex PCR; TCRdb has only the in-frame clones, and not every one. The data hold tens of thousands of clones, with roughly 78% observed a single time. Here the sequenced sample was PBMCs, taken around atezolizumab (anti-PD-L1) treatment. These TCRs come from a man aged 65 to 85 with urothelial cancer.

This clone was counted once. The V and J genes are TRBV5-5 and TRBJ1-6; D unclear. CDR3 length: 15 amino acids. V gave up 0 bases and J gave up 4 bases, with 8 bases separating them. Germline CDR1 is SGHKS and CDR2 is YYEKEE (reference sequence). CDR3: CASSLVTAYNSPLHF. The CDR3 DNA reads TGTGCCAGCAGCTTGGTTACTGCTTATAATTCACCCCTCCACTTT.

This clone appeared a few times. The chain has TRBV5-1 and TRBJ1-1; D is ambiguous. This CDR3 has 14 amino acids. The V end lost 4 bases, the J end lost 0 bases, and 10 bases lay between the germline ends. Germline V lookup: CDR1 SGHRS, CDR2 YFSETQ. The CDR3 region is CASSDVNMNTEAFF. CDR3 DNA: TGCGCCAGCAGCGATGTGAACATGAACACTGAAGCTTTCTTT.

The chain carries TRBV5-1 and TRBJ1-1, with 9 nucleotides matching TRBD1. J lost 3 bases, V lost 4 bases, and 7 bases had no gene match. The CDR3 extends over 15 amino acids. The germline gives CDR1 SGHRS, CDR2 YFSETQ. The CDR3 DNA follows: TGCGCCAGCAGCCGGGACCGGACAGGGGACACTGAAGCTTTCTTT. Its translation is CASSRDRTGDTEAFF.

V and J are TRBV2 and TRBJ1-6; 8 bases are shared with TRBD1. The CDR3 length is 16 residues. CDR1 and CDR2 from the germline V gene are SNHLY and FYNNEI. V was pared by 7 bases and J by 10 bases, with 15 bases of the junction left unmatched. The CDR3 DNA reads TGTGCCAGCACGGGGGCAGGGGGCTTGTTTAAATCACCCCTCCACTTT. The encoded protein is CASTGAGGLFKSPLHF.

The chain carries TRBV19 and TRBJ2-3, with D maybe TRBD1 (6 bases). CDR1 and CDR2 (germline): LNHDA, SQIVND (reference sequence). The CDR3 is made up of 14 amino acids. Trimming left V 7 bases short and J 4 bases short, with 15 bases between. The CDR3 region is CASMRGMEADTQYF. In DNA, the CDR3 is TGTGCCAGTATGAGGGGGATGGAGGCAGATACGCAGTATTTT.

The chain employs TRBV5-1 and TRBJ2-5; D gene ambiguous. Germline CDR1 is SGHRS and CDR2 is YFSETQ. Trimming took off 0 bases at V and 5 bases at J, with 20 bases between the two ends. This CDR3 spans 17 amino acids. In DNA, the CDR3 is TGCGCCAGCAGCTTGGGGTTAACCGTGCGTGTGGAGGAGACCCAGTACTTC. Translation: CASSLGLTVRVEETQYF.

The V call is TRBV27, the J call TRBJ2-2; TRBD2 matches 12 bases. CDR3 size: 18 residues. J gave up 0 bases and V 1 base, and 3 bases lay outside the gene matches. Germline values: CDR1 MNHEY, CDR2 SMNVEV (reference sequence). The CDR3 loop is CASSLFASGRANTGELFF. The CDR3 nucleotides read TGTGCCAGCAGTTTATTCGCTAGCGGGAGGGCGAACACCGGGGAGCTGTTTTTT.

The CDR3 reads CASSLGGEQFF. CDR3 in DNA: TGTGCCAGCAGCTTGGGCGGAGAGCAGTTCTTC. The gene calls are TRBV5-4 and TRBJ2-1; D gene uncertain. The CDR3 is made up of 11 amino acids. V was clipped by 0 bases and J by 10 bases, with 5 bases between them. Looked up from germline, CDR1 is SGHNT and CDR2 is YYREEE (reference sequence).

This clone was counted only a few times. This rearrangement joins TRBV15 to TRBJ1-6, with 7 bases lining up with TRBD1. CDR1 and CDR2 (germline): LNHNV, YYDKDF (reference sequence). J gave up 4 bases and V 3 bases, and 3 bases lay outside the gene matches. The CDR3 spans 15 residues. CDR3 sequence reads: CATSSDRDYNSPLHF. CDR3 bases: TGTGCCACCAGCAGTGACAGGGATTATAATTCACCCCTCCACTTT.

The rearrangement uses TRBV5-1 and TRBJ2-3, with D perhaps TRBD2 (6 bases). V was pared by 0 bases and J by 1 base, with 12 bases between. Germline CDR1 is SGHRS and CDR2 is YFSETQ. This CDR3 comprises 16 residues. The CDR3 DNA follows: TGCGCCAGCAGCTTGGCTCGGGGACTGGGCACAGATACGCAGTATTTT. It yields the protein CASSLARGLGTDTQYF.

The genes are TRBV5-4 and TRBJ2-7; maybe TRBD1 (5 bases). V shed 1 base and J shed 0 bases, with 11 bases lying between them. Germline V CDR1 and CDR2: SGHNT, YYREEE (reference sequence). This CDR3 is built from 15 residues. For the CDR3, the DNA is TGTGCCAGCAGCTTGAGGGGCCGCATCTCCTACGAGCAGTACTTC. Translated, it gives CASSLRGRISYEQYF.

This chain connects TRBV10-3 to TRBJ2-7; 11 bases are shared with TRBD1. Germline-derived CDR1 and CDR2 are ENHRY and SYGVKD. The CDR3 is 15 amino acids. V shed 11 bases and J 6 bases; nucleotides not matched to a gene: 15. CDR3 sequence: CAATSGTGGLGEQYF. The CDR3 bases are TGTGCCGCAACCTCCGGGACAGGGGGATTGGGCGAGCAGTACTTC.

The CDR3 reads CASSSTSLSETQYF. The CDR3 DNA reads as TGTGCCAGCAGTTCGACTAGTTTGTCAGAGACCCAGTACTTC. The rearrangement joins TRBV6-6 to TRBJ2-5, with a weak D call TRBD2 (6 bases). V was cut by 4 bases and J by 4 bases, with 13 bases left in between. The CDR3 length is 14 residues. The germline V gene encodes CDR1 MNHNY and CDR2 SVGAGI (reference sequence).

In its sample, this clone was seen a few times. The V call is TRBV28, the J call TRBJ1-1; unclear D gene. Trimming cost V 3 bases and J 1 base, with 6 bases left between them. Germline values: CDR1 MDHEN, CDR2 SYDVKM. The CDR3 contains 13 residues. The CDR3 coding sequence is TGTGCCAGCAGTTTTAACAGGAACACTGAAGCTTTCTTT. Its protein product is CASSFNRNTEAFF.

The genes are TRBV28 and TRBJ2-7, with 9 bases that match TRBD2. Germline values: CDR1 MDHEN, CDR2 SYDVKM. The CDR3 is 12 amino acids. V shed 10 bases and J 3 bases; nucleotides not matched to a gene: 4. The CDR3 DNA reads as TGTGCCATCCAGACTAGCGGCTACGAGCAGTACTTC. It translates to CAIQTSGYEQYF.

This clone has just one count. The chain is built from TRBV5-1 and TRBJ2-7; 8 nucleotides align to TRBD1. The CDR3 sequence is 15 residues long. Unmatched junction bases numbered 12, after V lost 4 bases and J lost 6 bases. The germline V gene encodes CDR1 SGHRS and CDR2 YFSETQ. As DNA, the CDR3 is TGCGCCAGCAGCCAAAGGACAGGGTCCCCTCGCGAGCAGTACTTC. This translates into CASSQRTGSPREQYF. The full variable domain, with the rest looked up from reference TRBV5-1 and TRBJ2-7, is KAGVTQTPRYLIKTRGQQVTLSCSPISGHRSVSWYQQTPGQGLQFLFEYFSETQRNKGNFPGRFSGRQFSNSRSEMNVSTLELGDSALYLCASSQRTGSPREQYFGPGTRLTVT.

This chain uses TRBV7-8 with TRBJ2-7, with 7 nucleotides matching TRBD1. The germline CDR1 and CDR2 sequences are SGHVS and FQNEAQ. With V trimmed by 1 base and J by 5 bases, 17 bases remained unmatched. CDR3 length equals 18 residues. The CDR3 nucleotides are TGTGCCAGCAGCTTAGGGGCAGGGGGATCATGGAGAGCCGACGAGCAGTACTTC. Translation: CASSLGAGGSWRADEQYF. The whole variable domain, filled in from reference TRBV7-8 and TRBJ2-7, reads GAGVSQSPRYKVAKRGQDVALRCDPISGHVSLFWYQQALGQGPEFLTYFQNEAQLDKSGLPSDRFFAERPEGSVSTLKIQRTQQEDSAVYLCASSLGAGGSWRADEQYFGPGTRLTVT.

The V call is TRBV11-2, the J call TRBJ1-2, with no clear D. In germline, CDR1 is SGHAT, CDR2 FQNNGV. V lost 1 base and J 3 bases, leaving 9 bases between the germline ends. The CDR3 length is 14 residues. This CDR3 is CASSLAGEDYGYTF. The CDR3 region has the DNA TGTGCCAGCAGCTTAGCTGGAGAAGACTATGGCTACACCTTC.

This chain uses TRBV28 with TRBJ1-4; 9 bases map to TRBD1. The germline V gene has CDR1 MDHEN and CDR2 SYDVKM. The CDR3 length is 15 residues. With V trimmed by 2 bases and J by 7 bases, 5 bases remained unmatched. The CDR3 loop reads CASSLADRGGEKLFF. The DNA of the CDR3 is TGTGCCAGCAGTTTAGCAGACAGGGGGGGTGAAAAACTGTTTTTT.

The chain has TRBV7-8 and TRBJ2-2; 9 positions agree with TRBD2. The germline CDR1 and CDR2 sequences are SGHVS and FQNEAQ. The V gene end was trimmed by 5 bases and the J gene end by 6 bases; junction bases not matched to a gene: 10. The length of the CDR3 is 16 residues. The CDR3 DNA reads TGTGCCAGCAGCCCGATGGAGCGGGGGGCCGCCGGGGAGCTGTTTTTT. It translates to CASSPMERGAAGELFF.

The V and J genes are TRBV21-1 and TRBJ1-1; TRBD1, the table's D call, was not compared with the DNA. TRBV21-1 is marked as a pseudogene. CDR3 size: 17 residues. The chain's CDR3 is CASSKGGGQGMNTEAFF. The CDR3 nucleotides are TGTGCCAGCAGCAAAGGGGGGGGACAGGGGATGAACACTGAAGCTTTCTTT.